This T cell receptor (beta chain) was obtained from a study of monozygotic twins with inflammatory bowel disease. TCRdb reprocessed the 5' RACE reads, keeping one entry per CDR3 protein, no DNA. This table lists over 90,000 distinct CDR3 sequences. The clonotype comes from a human donor with ulcerative colitis or Crohn's disease, or a healthy co-twin of an affected twin (not recorded which). The sample taken for sequencing was blood.

The CDR3 is CASSLDTPRYEQYF. The genes are TRBV7-2 and TRBJ2-7; TCRdb's D call of TRBD1 is untestable without DNA. The CDR3 length is 14 residues. CDR1 and CDR2 from the germline V gene are SGHTA and FQGNSA.